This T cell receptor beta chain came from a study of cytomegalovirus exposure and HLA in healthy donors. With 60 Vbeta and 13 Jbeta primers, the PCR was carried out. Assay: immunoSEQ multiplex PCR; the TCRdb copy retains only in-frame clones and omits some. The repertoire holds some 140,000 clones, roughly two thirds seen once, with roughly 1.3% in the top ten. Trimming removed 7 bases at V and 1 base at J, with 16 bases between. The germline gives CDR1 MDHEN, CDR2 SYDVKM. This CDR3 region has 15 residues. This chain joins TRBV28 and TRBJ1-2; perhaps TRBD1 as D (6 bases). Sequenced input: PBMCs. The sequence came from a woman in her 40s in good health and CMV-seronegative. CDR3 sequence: CASNFLDRDNYGYTF. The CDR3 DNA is TGTGCCAGCAACTTCCTGGACAGAGATAACTATGGCTACACCTTC.